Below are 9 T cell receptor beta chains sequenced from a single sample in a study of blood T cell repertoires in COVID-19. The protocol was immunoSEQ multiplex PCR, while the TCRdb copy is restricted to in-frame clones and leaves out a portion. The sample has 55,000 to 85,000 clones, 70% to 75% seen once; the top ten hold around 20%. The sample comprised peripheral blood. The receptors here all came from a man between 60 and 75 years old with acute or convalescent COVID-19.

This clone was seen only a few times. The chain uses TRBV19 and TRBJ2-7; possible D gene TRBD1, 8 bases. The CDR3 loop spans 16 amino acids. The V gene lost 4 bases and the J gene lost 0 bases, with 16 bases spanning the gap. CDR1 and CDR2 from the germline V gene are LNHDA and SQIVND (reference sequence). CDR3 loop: CASSSRGLAVSYEQYF. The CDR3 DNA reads TGTGCCAGTAGTAGCAGGGGGCTAGCGGTCTCCTACGAGCAGTACTTC.

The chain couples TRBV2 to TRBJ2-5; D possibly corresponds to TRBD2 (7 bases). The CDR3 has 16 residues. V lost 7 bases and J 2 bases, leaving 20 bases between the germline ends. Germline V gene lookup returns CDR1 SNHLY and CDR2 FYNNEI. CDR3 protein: CASIPGKGGLQETQYF. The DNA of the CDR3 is TGTGCCAGCATCCCAGGCAAGGGGGGACTACAAGAGACCCAGTACTTC.

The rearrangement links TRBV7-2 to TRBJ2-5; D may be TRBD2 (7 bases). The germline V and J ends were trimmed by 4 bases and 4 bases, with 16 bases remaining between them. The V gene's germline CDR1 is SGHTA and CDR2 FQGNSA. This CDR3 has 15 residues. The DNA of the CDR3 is TGTGCCAGCAGCTCGCAGGGGACTAAGATAGAGACCCAGTACTTC. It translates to CASSSQGTKIETQYF.

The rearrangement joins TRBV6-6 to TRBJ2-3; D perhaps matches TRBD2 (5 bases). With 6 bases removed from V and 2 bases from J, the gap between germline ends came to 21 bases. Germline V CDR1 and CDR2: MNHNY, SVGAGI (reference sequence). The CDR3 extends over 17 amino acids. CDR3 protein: CASSSGDGAAYTDTQYF. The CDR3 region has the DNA TGTGCCAGCAGCTCCGGGGATGGAGCGGCTTACACAGATACGCAGTATTTT.

Written as DNA, the CDR3 is TGTGCCAGCAGCTTATGGGCGGGGGGGCCTGAGACCCAGTACTTC. Encoded protein: CASSLWAGGPETQYF. The rearrangement uses TRBV7-3 and TRBJ2-5, with 9 bases identical to TRBD2. Germline CDR1 and CDR2: SGHTA and FQGTGA. CDR3 length equals 15 residues. Trimming at V came to 2 bases and at J to 5 bases, leaving 6 bases not matched to a gene.

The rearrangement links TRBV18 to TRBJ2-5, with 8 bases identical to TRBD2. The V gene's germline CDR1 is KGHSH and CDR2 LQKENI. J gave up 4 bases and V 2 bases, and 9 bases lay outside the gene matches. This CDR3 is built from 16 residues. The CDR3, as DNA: TGTGCCAGCTCACCAAAGAGCGGGGGTTTTGGAGAGACCCAGTACTTC. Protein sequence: CASSPKSGGFGETQYF.

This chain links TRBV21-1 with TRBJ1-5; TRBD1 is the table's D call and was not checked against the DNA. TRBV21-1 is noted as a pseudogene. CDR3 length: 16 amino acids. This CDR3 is CASGRLGLYSNQPQHF. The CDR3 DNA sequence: TGTGCCAGCGGTAGATTGGGGCTCTATAGCAATCAGCCCCAGCATTTT.

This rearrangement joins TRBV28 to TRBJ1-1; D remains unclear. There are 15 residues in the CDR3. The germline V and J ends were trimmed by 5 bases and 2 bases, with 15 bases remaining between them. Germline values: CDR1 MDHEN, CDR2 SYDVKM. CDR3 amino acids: CASSAQAVINTEAFF. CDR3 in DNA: TGTGCCAGCAGTGCCCAAGCGGTAATTAACACTGAAGCTTTCTTT. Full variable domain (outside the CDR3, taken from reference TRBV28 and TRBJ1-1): DVKVTQSSRYLVKRTGEKVFLECVQDMDHENMFWYRQDPGLGLRLIYFSYDVKMKEKGDIPEGYSVSREKKERFSLILESASTNQTSMYLCASSAQAVINTEAFFGQGTRLTVV.

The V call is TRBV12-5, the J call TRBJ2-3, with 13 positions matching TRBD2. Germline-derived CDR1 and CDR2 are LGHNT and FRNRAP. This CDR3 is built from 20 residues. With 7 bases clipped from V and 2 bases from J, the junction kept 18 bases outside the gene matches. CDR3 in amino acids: CASASQRGQGTSGNTDTQYF. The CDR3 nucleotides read TGTGCTAGTGCCTCTCAGAGGGGGCAAGGGACTAGCGGGAACACAGATACGCAGTATTTT.